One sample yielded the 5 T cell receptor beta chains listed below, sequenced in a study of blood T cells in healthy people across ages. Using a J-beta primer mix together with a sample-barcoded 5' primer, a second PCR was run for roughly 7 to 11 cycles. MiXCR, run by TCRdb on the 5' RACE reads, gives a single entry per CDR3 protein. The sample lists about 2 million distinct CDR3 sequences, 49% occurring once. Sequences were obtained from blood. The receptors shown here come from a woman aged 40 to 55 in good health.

In DNA, the CDR3 is TGTGCCAGCAGCGGGGGACGGCTTTATGGCTACACCTTC. Translation: CASSGGRLYGYTF. This rearrangement joins TRBV9 to TRBJ1-2; a possible D gene is TRBD1 (5 bases). The CDR3 sequence is 13 residues long. CDR1 is SGDLS, CDR2 YYNGEE, per germline. Trimming removed 3 bases from V and 5 bases from J, with 11 bases in between.

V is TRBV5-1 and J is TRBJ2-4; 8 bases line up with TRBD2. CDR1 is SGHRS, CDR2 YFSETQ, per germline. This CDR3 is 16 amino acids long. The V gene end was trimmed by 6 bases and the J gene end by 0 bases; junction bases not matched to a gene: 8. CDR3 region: CASTAGGGLAKNIQYF. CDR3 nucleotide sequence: TGCGCCAGCACGGCGGGGGGAGGTTTAGCCAAAAACATTCAGTACTTC.

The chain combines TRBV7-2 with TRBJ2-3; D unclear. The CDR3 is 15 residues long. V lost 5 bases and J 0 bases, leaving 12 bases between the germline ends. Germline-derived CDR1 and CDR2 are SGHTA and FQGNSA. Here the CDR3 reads CASSVRAASTDTQYF. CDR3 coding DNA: TGTGCCAGCAGCGTACGGGCGGCTAGCACAGATACGCAGTATTTT.

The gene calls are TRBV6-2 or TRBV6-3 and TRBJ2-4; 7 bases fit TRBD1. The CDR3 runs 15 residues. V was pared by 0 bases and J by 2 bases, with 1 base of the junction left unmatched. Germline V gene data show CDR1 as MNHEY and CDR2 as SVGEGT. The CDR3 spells CASSYSTGTKNIQYF. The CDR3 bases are TGTGCCAGCAGTTACTCGACAGGGACCAAAAACATTCAGTACTTC.

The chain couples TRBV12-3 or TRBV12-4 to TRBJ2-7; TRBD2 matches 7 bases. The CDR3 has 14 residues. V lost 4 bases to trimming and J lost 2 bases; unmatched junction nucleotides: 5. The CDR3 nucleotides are TGTGCCAGCAGTTCCGGGGGGAGGCCCTACGAGCAGTACTTC. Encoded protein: CASSSGGRPYEQYF.